This T cell receptor (beta chain) originates from a study of blood T cells in healthy people across ages (dated by TCRdb to 2013 to 2016). Turning to the overall study: In model experiments, template switching captured roughly one uniquely barcoded TCR beta cDNA molecule for every two T cells. Donors of different ages were randomly distributed across sequencing lanes to avoid experimental bias. Donors were grouped into four age groups: young (average approximately 16 years), middle-aged (roughly 37), aged (approximately 58) and long-lived (approximately 78). Using the same blood draw, the study looked at two additional independent replicas of 1 million unique cDNA reads for two donors, one aged 18 to 29 and the other aged 80 or older. To track age-related changes in TCR beta repertoire diversity, the study relied on deep sequencing normalized with unique cDNA molecular identifiers. Points the paper makes about the study in general: Total diversity estimates from one million sequenced T cells were considered lower bounds and underestimates. Observed TCR beta diversity per million T cells fell roughly linearly with age, and a significant reduction was already apparent by age approximately 40. There was a strong correlation between observed TCR beta diversity and the percentage of naive T cells measured by flow cytometry. The CMV infection status of donors was not known, potentially confounding age-related changes in expanded clonotypes. The long-lived group showed more naive CD4+ T cells, fewer expanded clones and increased TCR diversity than the aged group, suggesting age selection. Since profiling was done on bulk unsorted PBMCs, naive and antigen-experienced compartments could not be conclusively compared.

CDR1 SGHTA and CDR2 FQGNSA were looked up in the germline V gene. From cysteine to phenylalanine, the CDR3 is 14 amino acids long. The DNA shown is the 42-base CDR3, in frame from base 1. The donors were some 39 Caucasian individuals from Russia, aged roughly 6 to 95 years, who were systemically healthy. Ten milliliters of peripheral blood were drawn from each donor into EDTA-treated Vacutainer tubes. PBMCs were isolated by Ficoll-Paque density-gradient centrifugation, with at least 7 million obtained per sample. Trizol reagent was used to extract total RNA from PBMCs, with at least 5 micrograms per sample. For every donor, an aliquot of PBMCs went through flow cytometry to measure the percentages of naive CD45RAhigh/CD27high T cells. Libraries were constructed by 5' RACE. The sequencer listed for this sample is Illumina HiSeq 2500. A second PCR of 7 to 11 cycles was performed with a sample-barcoded 5' primer and a J-beta primer mix. A template-switch 5' adaptor carrying 12 random nucleotides introduced a unique molecular identifier onto each TCR beta cDNA molecule. Each sample yielded at least 2.5 million CDR3-containing paired-end reads. All of the RNA was converted into first-strand cDNA using the Mint cDNA synthesis kit, with a TRBC-specific oligonucleotide serving as the primer. Following uracil-DNA glycosylase treatment, all cDNA underwent a first 18-cycle PCR with the universal primers M1SS and BC2_uni_R. The study's own analysis went as follows. Each sample was normalized by randomly selecting 1 million high-quality reads, each carrying a distinct molecular identifier. Instead of being binned into consensus sequences, reads with shared molecular identifiers were discarded. CDR3 identification, clonotype clustering and error correction used MiTCR with a Q25 quality threshold and the strictest error-elimination algorithm. A nonparametric unseen species model with Euler transformation was used to estimate a lower bound on total TCR beta diversity. Using fastp trimming at Q25 and MiXCR clonotype assembly, TCRdb reanalyzed the public sequencing data and kept in-frame beta chains. Records with the same CDR3 protein are collapsed into one entry carrying the most frequent genes and DNA. TCRdb, not the authors, supplied the V and J calls. The sample table holds 450,000 to 700,000 distinct CDR3 sequences, of which 25% to 30% were seen once. The top ten clonotypes cover 18% of the sample.

This clonotype was seen only a few times. The specificity of this receptor is unknown. Base quality data are lacking; no much larger clone is found one base away. Sequencing was performed on blood. This sequence originates from a woman aged 65 to 85 in good health. Recombination joined TRBV7-2 with TRBJ2-7; a tentative D match to TRBD2 spans 5 bases. The assigned J gene may be wrong: the sequence end matches TRBJ2-5 better. The bases are TGTGCCAGCAGCTTAGGCGGGCTGGAAGAGACCCAGTACTTC. Translated, it gives CASSLGGLEETQYF.